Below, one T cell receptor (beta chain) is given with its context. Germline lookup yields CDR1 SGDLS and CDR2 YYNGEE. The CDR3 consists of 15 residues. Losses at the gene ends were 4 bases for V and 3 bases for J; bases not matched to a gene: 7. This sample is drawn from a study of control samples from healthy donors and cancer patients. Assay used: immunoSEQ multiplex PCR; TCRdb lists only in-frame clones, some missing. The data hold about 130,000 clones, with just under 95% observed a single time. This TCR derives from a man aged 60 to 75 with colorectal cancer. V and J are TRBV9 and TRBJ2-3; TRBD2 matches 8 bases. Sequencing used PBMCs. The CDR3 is CASSTGGRGTDTQYF. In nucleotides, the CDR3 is TGTGCCAGCAGCACGGGGGGGCGAGGGACAGATACGCAGTATTTT.